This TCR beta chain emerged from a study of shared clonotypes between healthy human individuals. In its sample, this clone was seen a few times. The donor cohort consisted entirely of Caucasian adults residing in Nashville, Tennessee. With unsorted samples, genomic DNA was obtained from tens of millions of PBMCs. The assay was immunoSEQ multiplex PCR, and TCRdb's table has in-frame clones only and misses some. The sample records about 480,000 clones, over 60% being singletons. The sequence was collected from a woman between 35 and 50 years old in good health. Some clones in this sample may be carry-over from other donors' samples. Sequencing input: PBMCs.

The CDR3 sequence: CASRTPGQGFSGNTIYF. The CDR3 DNA reads as TGTGCCAGCAGGACTCCGGGACAGGGCTTCTCTGGAAACACCATATATTTT. The V gene is TRBV28, the J gene TRBJ1-3; 9 bases are shared with TRBD1. Germline loops: CDR1 MDHEN, CDR2 SYDVKM. V lost 6 bases and J lost 0; bases outside the gene matches: 9. The CDR3 loop spans 17 amino acids.